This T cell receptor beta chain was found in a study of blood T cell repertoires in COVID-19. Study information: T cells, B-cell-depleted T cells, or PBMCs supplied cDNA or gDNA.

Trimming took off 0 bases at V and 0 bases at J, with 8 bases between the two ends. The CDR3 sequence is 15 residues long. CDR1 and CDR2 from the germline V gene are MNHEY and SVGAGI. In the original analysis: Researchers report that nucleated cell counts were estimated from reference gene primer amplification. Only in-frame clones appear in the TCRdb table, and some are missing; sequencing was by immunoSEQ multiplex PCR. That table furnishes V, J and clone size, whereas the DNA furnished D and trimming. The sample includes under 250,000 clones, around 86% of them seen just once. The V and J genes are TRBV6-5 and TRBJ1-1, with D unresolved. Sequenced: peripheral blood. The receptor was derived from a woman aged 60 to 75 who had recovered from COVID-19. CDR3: CASSYSTRMNTEAFF. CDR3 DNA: TGTGCCAGCAGTTACTCGACTAGGATGAACACTGAAGCTTTCTTT.